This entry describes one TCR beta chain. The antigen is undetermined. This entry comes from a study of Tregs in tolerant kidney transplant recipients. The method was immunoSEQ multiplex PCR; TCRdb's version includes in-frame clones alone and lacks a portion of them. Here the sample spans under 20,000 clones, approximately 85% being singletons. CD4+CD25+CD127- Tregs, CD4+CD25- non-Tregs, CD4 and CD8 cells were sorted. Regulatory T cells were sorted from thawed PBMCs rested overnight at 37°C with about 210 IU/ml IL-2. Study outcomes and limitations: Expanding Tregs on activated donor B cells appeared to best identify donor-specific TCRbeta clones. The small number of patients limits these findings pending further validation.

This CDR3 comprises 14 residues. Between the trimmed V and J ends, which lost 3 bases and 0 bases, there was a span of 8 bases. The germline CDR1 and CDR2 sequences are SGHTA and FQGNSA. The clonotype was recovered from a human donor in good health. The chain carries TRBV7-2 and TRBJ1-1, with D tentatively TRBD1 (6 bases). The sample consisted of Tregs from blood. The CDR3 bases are TGTGCCAGCAGCTTTTCAGGGGTGAACACTGAAGCTTTCTTT. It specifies CASSFSGVNTEAFF.